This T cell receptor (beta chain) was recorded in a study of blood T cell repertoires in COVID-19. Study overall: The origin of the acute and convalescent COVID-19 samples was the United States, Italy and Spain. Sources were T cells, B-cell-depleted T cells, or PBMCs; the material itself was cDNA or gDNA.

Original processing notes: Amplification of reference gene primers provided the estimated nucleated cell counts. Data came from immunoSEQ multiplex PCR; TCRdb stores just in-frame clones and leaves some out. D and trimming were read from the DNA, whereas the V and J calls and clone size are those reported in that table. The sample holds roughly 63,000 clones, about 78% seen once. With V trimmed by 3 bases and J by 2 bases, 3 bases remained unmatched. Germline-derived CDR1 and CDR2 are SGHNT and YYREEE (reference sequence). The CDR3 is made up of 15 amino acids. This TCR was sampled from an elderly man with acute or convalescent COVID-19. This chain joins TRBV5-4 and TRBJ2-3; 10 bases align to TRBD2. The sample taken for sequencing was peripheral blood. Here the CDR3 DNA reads TGTGCCAGCAGCTCACTAGCGGGATACACAGATACGCAGTATTTT. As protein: CASSSLAGYTDTQYF.